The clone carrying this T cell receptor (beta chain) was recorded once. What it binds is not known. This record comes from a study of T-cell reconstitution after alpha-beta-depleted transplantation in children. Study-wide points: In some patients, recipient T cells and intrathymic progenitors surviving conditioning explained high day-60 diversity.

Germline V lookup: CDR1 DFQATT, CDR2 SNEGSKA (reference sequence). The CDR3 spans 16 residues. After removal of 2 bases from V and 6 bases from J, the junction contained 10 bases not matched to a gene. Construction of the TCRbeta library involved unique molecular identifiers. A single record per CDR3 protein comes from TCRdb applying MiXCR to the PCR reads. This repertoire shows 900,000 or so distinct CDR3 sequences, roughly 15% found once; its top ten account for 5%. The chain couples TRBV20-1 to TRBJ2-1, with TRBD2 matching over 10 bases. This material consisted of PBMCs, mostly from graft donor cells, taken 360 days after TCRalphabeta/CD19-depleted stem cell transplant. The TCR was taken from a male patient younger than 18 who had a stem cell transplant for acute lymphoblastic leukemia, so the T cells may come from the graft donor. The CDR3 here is CSARLLLAGAGNEQFF. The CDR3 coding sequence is TGCAGTGCTAGATTACTTCTAGCGGGAGCTGGCAATGAGCAGTTCTTC.